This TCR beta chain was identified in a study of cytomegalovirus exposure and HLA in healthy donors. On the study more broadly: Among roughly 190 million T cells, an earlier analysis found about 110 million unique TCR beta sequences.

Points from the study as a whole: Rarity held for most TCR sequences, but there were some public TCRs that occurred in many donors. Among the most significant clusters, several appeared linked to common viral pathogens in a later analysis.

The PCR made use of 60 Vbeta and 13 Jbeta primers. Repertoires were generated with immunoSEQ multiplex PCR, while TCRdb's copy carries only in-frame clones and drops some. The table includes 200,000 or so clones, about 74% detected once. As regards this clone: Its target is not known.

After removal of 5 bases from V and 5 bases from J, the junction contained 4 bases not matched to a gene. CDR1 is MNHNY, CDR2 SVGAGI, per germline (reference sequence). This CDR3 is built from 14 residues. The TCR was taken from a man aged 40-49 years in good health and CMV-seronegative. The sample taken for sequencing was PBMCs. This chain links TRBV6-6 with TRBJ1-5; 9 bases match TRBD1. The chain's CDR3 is CASSGQGRHQPQHF. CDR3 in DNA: TGTGCCAGCAGTGGACAGGGGCGACATCAGCCCCAGCATTTT.